Shown below are 16 T cell receptor beta chains from a single sample sequenced in a study of T cell repertoires in cytomegalovirus infection. Using its own MiXCR run on the reads, TCRdb lists one record per CDR3 protein. The sample lists around 260,000 distinct CDR3 sequences, about 26% occurring once. The sample taken for sequencing was PBMCs. Receptors were obtained from a human donor in good health (CMV status not recorded). Some clones in this sample may be carry-over from other donors' samples.

In DNA form, the CDR3 reads TGTGCCAGTAGCAGATATGGGGACAGGGGTTCCTACGAGCAGTACTTC. As protein: CASSRYGDRGSYEQYF. This chain joins TRBV19 and TRBJ2-7; 10 bases are a match to TRBD1. In germline, CDR1 is LNHDA, CDR2 SQIVND (reference sequence). J gave up 1 base and V 6 bases, and 9 bases lay outside the gene matches. This CDR3 is 16 amino acids long.

This clonotype was observed many times. This sequence joins TRBV11-2 and TRBJ2-1; 9 bases are shared with TRBD2. Losses at the gene ends were 4 bases for V and 9 bases for J; bases not matched to a gene: 7. This CDR3 spans 14 amino acids. Germline V lookup: CDR1 SGHAT, CDR2 FQNNGV. The CDR3 spells CASSSLREGFEQFF. Written as DNA, the CDR3 is TGTGCCAGCAGCTCGTTGCGGGAGGGTTTTGAGCAGTTCTTC.

This clonotype was picked up many times. This chain connects TRBV7-2 to TRBJ2-3; 11 positions agree with TRBD2. Unmatched junction bases numbered 6, after V lost 6 bases and J lost 4 bases. This CDR3 comprises 15 residues. Germline-derived CDR1 and CDR2 are SGHTA and FQGNSA. CDR3 sequence (DNA): TGTGCCAGCAGTCGTAGCGGGGGGGGGGCAGATACGCAGTATTTT. This gives the protein CASSRSGGGADTQYF.

This chain links TRBV6-1 with TRBJ2-3; possible D gene TRBD1, 5 bases. The V gene's germline CDR1 is MNHNS and CDR2 SASEGT. This CDR3 is built from 13 residues. V was shortened by 6 bases and J by 3 bases, with 10 bases between the two germline ends. The CDR3 reads CASRQGATDTQYF. In DNA, the CDR3 is TGTGCCAGCAGGCAGGGCGCGACAGATACGCAGTATTTT.

Only a few counts were recorded for this clonotype. The CDR3 sequence: CASSPDRGGSPLHF. Here the CDR3 DNA reads TGTGCCAGCAGCCCGGACAGGGGTGGTTCACCCCTCCACTTT. The chain is built from TRBV11-2 and TRBJ1-6, with 9 bases identical to TRBD1. Trimming took 5 bases from V and 9 from J; bases not matched to a gene: 5. The length of the CDR3 is 14 residues. Germline V gene lookup returns CDR1 SGHAT and CDR2 FQNNGV.

This clonotype came up many times. This rearrangement joins TRBV20-1 to TRBJ1-2; D possibly corresponds to TRBD1 (6 bases). V shed 3 bases and J shed 0 bases, with 23 bases lying between them. The CDR3 totals 18 residues. The germline V gene encodes CDR1 DFQATT and CDR2 SNEGSKA (reference sequence). This CDR3 is CSASGHARGGRANYGYTF. The CDR3 DNA reads as TGCAGTGCTAGCGGCCACGCCAGGGGCGGTCGAGCTAACTATGGCTACACCTTC.

This clonotype was picked up many times. The J gene is TRBJ2-2, the V gene TRBV7-2; possible D gene TRBD1, 5 bases. Trimming took 0 bases from V and 2 from J, leaving 10 bases between them. This CDR3 region has 16 residues. Germline V gene lookup returns CDR1 SGHTA and CDR2 FQGNSA. The CDR3 here is CASSLAGPTNTGELFF. The CDR3 DNA follows: TGTGCCAGCAGCTTAGCGGGGCCTACCAACACCGGGGAGCTGTTTTTT.

J is TRBJ1-1 and V is TRBV4-3; 7 bases line up with TRBD1. From germline, CDR1 is LGHNA and CDR2 YSLEER. V shed 2 bases, J shed 2 bases, and the junction held 5 bases outside the gene matches. This CDR3 is 15 amino acids long. Here the CDR3 reads CASSQQTGTNTEAFF. The CDR3 nucleotides read TGCGCCAGCAGCCAACAGACAGGGACCAACACTGAAGCTTTCTTT.

This clonotype appeared a few times. V gene TRBV5-1 combines with J gene TRBJ2-1, with 11 nucleotides matching TRBD2. Germline lookup yields CDR1 SGHRS and CDR2 YFSETQ. CDR3 length: 18 residues. V shed 0 bases and J 9 bases; nucleotides not matched to a gene: 14. In nucleotides, the CDR3 is TGCGCCAGCAGCTTGGCCGGAACCTTAGCGGGAGGGCTGAGTGAGCAGTTCTTC. This translates into CASSLAGTLAGGLSEQFF. Together with reference TRBV5-1 and TRBJ2-1, the CDR3 gives the full variable domain: KAGVTQTPRYLIKTRGQQVTLSCSPISGHRSVSWYQQTPGQGLQFLFEYFSETQRNKGNFPGRFSGRQFSNSRSEMNVSTLELGDSALYLCASSLAGTLAGGLSEQFFGPGTRLTVL.

This clonotype was observed a handful of times. V gene TRBV6-5 combines with J gene TRBJ2-2, with D possibly TRBD2 on 5 matching bases. The CDR3 length is 16 residues. The germline V and J ends were trimmed by 3 bases and 5 bases, with 16 bases remaining between them. CDR1 MNHEY and CDR2 SVGAGI come from the germline V gene. CDR3 bases: TGTGCCAGCAGTTATGGCCCCTCGCGAGGGACCGGGGAGCTGTTTTTT. Translation: CASSYGPSRGTGELFF.

This clonotype appeared a few times. V gene TRBV11-2 combines with J gene TRBJ2-7; D assignment may be TRBD1 or TRBD2 (6 bases each). Germline CDR1 SGHAT, CDR2 FQNNGV. Trimming stripped 5 bases from V and 2 bases from J, with 19 bases between. This CDR3 spans 16 amino acids. The CDR3 protein is CASSPGVSGATYEQYF. For the CDR3, the DNA is TGTGCCAGCAGCCCAGGGGTTAGCGGAGCGACCTACGAGCAGTACTTC.

The CDR3 nucleotides are TGTGCCAGCAGCTTAGCCCTACCAGGGACTAACACTGAAGCTTTCTTT. Protein sequence: CASSLALPGTNTEAFF. The chain couples TRBV7-2 to TRBJ1-1; a possible D gene is TRBD1 (5 bases). Germline V gives CDR1 SGHTA, CDR2 FQGNSA. The CDR3 runs to 16 residues. V lost 0 bases and J lost 2, with 13 bases in between.

The sample holds a few counts of this clonotype. The chain combines TRBV7-2 with TRBJ2-1; 10 nucleotides align to TRBD2. The V gene end was trimmed by 5 bases and the J gene end by 6 bases; junction bases not matched to a gene: 13. This CDR3 is 17 amino acids long. Germline-derived CDR1 and CDR2 are SGHTA and FQGNSA. CDR3 loop: CASSPRAGGMIRNEQFF. CDR3 coding DNA: TGTGCCAGCAGCCCACGAGCGGGAGGGATGATTCGCAATGAGCAGTTCTTC. The full variable domain, its missing parts supplied by reference TRBV7-2 and TRBJ2-1, is GAGVSQSPSNKVTEKGKDVELRCDPISGHTALYWYRQSLGQGLEFLIYFQGNSAPDKSGLPSDRFSAERTGGSVSTLTIQRTQQEDSAVYLCASSPRAGGMIRNEQFFGPGTRLTVL.

This sequence joins TRBV7-2 and TRBJ2-6; D is possibly TRBD1 (6 bases). The germline V gene has CDR1 SGHTA and CDR2 FQGNSA. Trimming cost V 5 bases and J 4 bases, with 9 bases left between them. The CDR3 extends over 14 amino acids. CDR3 region: CASSTGWGANVLTF. CDR3 nucleotides: TGTGCCAGCAGCACAGGGTGGGGGGCCAACGTCCTGACTTTC.

This clonotype was observed at least ten times. V usage is TRBV27 and J usage is TRBJ2-1, with 13 nucleotides matching TRBD2. V was clipped by 5 bases and J by 5 bases; unmatched bases: 6. Germline assignment: CDR1 MNHEY and CDR2 SMNVEV (reference sequence). This CDR3 has 16 amino acids. The CDR3 loop is CASSPGLAGRNNEQFF. DNA for the CDR3: TGTGCCAGCAGTCCGGGACTAGCGGGGAGGAACAATGAGCAGTTCTTC.

The chain employs TRBV24-1 and TRBJ1-2; D may be TRBD1 (5 bases). Germline CDR1 and CDR2: KGHDR and SFDVKD. V was pared by 4 bases and J by 6 bases, with 17 bases between. The CDR3 loop spans 15 amino acids. The CDR3 spells CATSDPSWGRHGYTF. The CDR3, as DNA: TGTGCCACCAGTGACCCGAGCTGGGGCCGGCATGGCTACACCTTC.